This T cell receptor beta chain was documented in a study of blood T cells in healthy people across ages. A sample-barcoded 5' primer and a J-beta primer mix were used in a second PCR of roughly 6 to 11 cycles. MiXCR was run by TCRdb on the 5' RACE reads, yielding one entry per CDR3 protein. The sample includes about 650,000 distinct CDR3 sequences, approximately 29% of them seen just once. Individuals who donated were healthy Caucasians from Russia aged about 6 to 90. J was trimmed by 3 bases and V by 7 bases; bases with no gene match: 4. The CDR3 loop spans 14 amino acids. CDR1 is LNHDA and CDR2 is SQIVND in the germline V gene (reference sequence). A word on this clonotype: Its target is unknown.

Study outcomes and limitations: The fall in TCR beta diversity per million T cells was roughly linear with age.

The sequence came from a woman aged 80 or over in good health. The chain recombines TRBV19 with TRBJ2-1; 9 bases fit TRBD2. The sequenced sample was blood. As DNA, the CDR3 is TGTGCCAGTACAAGGACTAGCGACTACAATGAGCAGTTCTTC. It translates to CASTRTSDYNEQFF.